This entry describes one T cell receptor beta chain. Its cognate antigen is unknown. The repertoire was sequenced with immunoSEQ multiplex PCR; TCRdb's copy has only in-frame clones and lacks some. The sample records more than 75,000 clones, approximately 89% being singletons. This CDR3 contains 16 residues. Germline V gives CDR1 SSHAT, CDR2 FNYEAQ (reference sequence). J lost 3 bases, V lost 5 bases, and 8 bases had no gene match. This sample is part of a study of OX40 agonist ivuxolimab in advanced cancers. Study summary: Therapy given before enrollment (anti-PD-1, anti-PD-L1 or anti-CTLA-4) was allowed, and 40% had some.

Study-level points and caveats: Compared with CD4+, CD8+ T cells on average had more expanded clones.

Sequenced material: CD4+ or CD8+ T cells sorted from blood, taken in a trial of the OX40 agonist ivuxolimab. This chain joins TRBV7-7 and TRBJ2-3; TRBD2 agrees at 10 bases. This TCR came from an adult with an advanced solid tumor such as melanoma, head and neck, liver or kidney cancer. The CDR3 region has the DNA TGTGCCAGCAGCCGCCTAGCGGGAGCGGGGACAGATACGCAGTATTTT. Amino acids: CASSRLAGAGTDTQYF.